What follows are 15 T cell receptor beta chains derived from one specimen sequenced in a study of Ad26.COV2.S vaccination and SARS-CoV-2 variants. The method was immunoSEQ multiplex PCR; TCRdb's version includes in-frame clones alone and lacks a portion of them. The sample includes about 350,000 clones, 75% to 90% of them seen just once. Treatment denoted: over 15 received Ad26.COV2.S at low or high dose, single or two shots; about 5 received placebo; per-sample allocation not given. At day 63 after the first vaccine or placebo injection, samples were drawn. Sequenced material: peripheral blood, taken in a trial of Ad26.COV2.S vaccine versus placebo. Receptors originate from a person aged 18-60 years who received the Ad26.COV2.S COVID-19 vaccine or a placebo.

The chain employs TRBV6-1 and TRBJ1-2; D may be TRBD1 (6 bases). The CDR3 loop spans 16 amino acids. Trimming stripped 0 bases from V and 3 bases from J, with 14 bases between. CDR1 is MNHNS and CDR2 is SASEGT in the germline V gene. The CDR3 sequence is CASSEAGGTKHYGYTF. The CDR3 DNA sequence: TGTGCCAGCAGTGAAGCAGGAGGGACAAAGCACTATGGCTACACCTTC.

The chain's CDR3 is CATSDSSGANTGELFF. The CDR3 DNA is TGTGCCACCAGTGATTCTAGCGGAGCGAACACCGGGGAGCTGTTTTTT. This chain connects TRBV24-1 to TRBJ2-2, with TRBD2 matching over 7 bases. This CDR3 region has 16 residues. Trimming removed 2 bases from V and 0 bases from J; junction bases left unmatched: 2. Looked up from germline, CDR1 is KGHDR and CDR2 is SFDVKD.

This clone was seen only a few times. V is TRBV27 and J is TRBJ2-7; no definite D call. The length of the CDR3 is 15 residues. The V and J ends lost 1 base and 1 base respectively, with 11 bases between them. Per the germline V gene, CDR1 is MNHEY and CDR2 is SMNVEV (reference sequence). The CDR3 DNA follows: TGTGCCAGCAGTTTATATGGCGACCCTTCCTACGAGCAGTACTTC. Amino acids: CASSLYGDPSYEQYF.

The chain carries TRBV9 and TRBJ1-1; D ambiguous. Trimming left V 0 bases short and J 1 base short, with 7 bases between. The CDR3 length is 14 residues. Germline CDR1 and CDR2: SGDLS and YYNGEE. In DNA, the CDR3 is TGTGCCAGCAGCGTAGAAGGCAGGAACACTGAAGCTTTCTTT. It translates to CASSVEGRNTEAFF. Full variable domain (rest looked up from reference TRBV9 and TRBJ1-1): DSGVTQTPKHLITATGQRVTLRCSPRSGDLSVYWYQQSLDQGLQFLIQYYNGEERAKGNILERFSAQQFPDLHSELNLSSLELGDSALYFCASSVEGRNTEAFFGQGTRLTVV.

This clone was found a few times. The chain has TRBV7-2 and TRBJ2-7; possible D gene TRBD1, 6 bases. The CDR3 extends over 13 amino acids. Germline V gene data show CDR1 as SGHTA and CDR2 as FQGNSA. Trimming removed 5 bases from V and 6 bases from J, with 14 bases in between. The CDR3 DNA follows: TGTGCCAGCAGCGCCTACAGGGACCCCGAGCAGTACTTC. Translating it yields CASSAYRDPEQYF.

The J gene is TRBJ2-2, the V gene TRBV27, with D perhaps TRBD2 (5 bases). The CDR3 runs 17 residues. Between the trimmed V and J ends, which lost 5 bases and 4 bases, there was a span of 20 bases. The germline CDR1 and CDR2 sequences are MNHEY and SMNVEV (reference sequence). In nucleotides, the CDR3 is TGTGCCAGCAGTCAGACTAAAGTAGGTCTTTTCACCGGGGAGCTGTTTTTT. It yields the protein CASSQTKVGLFTGELFF.

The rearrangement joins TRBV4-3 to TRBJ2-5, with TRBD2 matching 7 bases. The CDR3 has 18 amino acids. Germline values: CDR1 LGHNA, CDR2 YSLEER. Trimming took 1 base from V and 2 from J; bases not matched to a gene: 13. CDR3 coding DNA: TGCGCCAGCAGCCAAGCGGCCATGACTAGCAGCTCACAAGAGACCCAGTACTTC. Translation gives CASSQAAMTSSSQETQYF.

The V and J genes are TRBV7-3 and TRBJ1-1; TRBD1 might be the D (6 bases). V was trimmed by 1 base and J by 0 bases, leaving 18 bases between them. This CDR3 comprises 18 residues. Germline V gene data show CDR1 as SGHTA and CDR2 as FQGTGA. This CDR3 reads CASSLSGGQTNLNTEAFF. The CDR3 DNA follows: TGTGCCAGCAGCTTAAGTGGAGGACAGACGAATTTGAACACTGAAGCTTTCTTT.

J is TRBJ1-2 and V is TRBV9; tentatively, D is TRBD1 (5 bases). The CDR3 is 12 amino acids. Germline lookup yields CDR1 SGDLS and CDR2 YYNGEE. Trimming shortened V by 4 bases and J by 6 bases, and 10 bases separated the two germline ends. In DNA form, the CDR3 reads TGTGCCAGCAGCCCGGGGCTAAATGGCTACACCTTC. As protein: CASSPGLNGYTF.

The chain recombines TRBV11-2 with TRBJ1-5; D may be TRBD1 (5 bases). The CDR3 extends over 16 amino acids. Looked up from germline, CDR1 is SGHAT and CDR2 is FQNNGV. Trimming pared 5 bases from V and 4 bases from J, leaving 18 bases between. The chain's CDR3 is CASSPGGIGWNQPQHF. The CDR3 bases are TGTGCCAGCAGCCCTGGGGGGATAGGGTGGAATCAGCCCCAGCATTTT.

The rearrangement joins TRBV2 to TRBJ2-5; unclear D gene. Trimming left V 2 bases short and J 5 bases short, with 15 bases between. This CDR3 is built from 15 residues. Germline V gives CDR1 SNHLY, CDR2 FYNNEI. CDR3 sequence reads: CASSEKGLDGETQYF. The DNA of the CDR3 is TGTGCCAGCAGTGAAAAGGGTCTAGACGGGGAGACCCAGTACTTC. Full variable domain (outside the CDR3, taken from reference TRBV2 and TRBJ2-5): EPEVTQTPSHQVTQMGQEVILRCVPISNHLYFYWYRQILGQKVEFLVSFYNNEISEKSEIFDDQFSVERPDGSNFTLKIRSTKLEDSAMYFCASSEKGLDGETQYFGPGTRLLVL.

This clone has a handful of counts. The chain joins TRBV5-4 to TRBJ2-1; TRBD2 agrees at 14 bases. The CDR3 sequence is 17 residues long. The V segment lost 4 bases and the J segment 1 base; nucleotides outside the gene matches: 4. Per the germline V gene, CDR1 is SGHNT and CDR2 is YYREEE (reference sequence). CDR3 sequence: CASSRRTSGRSYNEQFF. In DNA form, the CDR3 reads TGTGCCAGCAGCCGACGGACTAGCGGGAGGTCCTACAATGAGCAGTTCTTC.

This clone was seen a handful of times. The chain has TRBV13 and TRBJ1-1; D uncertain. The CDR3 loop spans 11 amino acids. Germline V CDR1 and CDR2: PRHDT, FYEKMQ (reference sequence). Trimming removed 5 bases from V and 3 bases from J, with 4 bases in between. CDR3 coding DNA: TGTGCCAGCAGCACCCACACTGAAGCTTTCTTT. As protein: CASSTHTEAFF.

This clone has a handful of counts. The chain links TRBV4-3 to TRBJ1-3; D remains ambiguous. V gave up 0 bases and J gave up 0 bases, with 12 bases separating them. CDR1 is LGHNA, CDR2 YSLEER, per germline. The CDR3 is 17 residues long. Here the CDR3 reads CASSQDREVLSGNTIYF. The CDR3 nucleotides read TGCGCCAGCAGCCAAGATCGGGAAGTCCTCTCTGGAAACACCATATATTTT.

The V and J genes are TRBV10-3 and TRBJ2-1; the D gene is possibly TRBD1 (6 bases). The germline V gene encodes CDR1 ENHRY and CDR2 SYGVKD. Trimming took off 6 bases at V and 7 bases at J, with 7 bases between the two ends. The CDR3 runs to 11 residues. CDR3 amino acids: CAIRGGNEQFF. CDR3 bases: TGTGCCATCAGAGGGGGTAATGAGCAGTTCTTC.